One sample yielded the 7 T cell receptor beta chains listed below, sequenced in a study of regulatory T cells in long-lasting Graves disease. The time point here: persistent/refractory GD, antithyroid drugs over 5 years with positive TRAb. Generation of the TCR library employed RNA extracted from PBMCs. Arm-PCR of CDR3 regions with iRepertoire HTBI primers generated TCR beta libraries. TCRdb fed the multiplex PCR reads into MiXCR, producing one record per CDR3 protein. Seen here are around 400,000 distinct CDR3 sequences, roughly a quarter observed once, and the top ten hold about a quarter. The input for sequencing was peripheral blood mononuclear cells (PBMCs), taken when the disease was refractory, from a patient treated with antithyroid drugs. These receptors came from a female donor with Graves disease.

In its sample, this clonotype was seen many times. The chain's CDR3 is CAISESETQYF. CDR3 bases: TGTGCCATCTCCGAGTCGGAGACCCAGTACTTC. This sequence joins TRBV10-3 and TRBJ2-5; no firm D call. The germline V and J ends were trimmed by 8 bases and 5 bases, with 9 bases remaining between them. Per germline, CDR1 ENHRY and CDR2 SYGVKD. CDR3 length equals 11 residues.

A few counts support this clonotype. The chain carries TRBV19 and TRBJ1-1; D is undetermined. Germline CDR1 is LNHDA and CDR2 is SQIVND (reference sequence). The V gene lost 3 bases and the J gene lost 1 base, with 12 bases spanning the gap. CDR3 length equals 15 residues. CDR3: CASSIRGPGNTEAFF. The CDR3 DNA sequence: TGTGCCAGTAGTATTCGAGGTCCTGGGAACACTGAAGCTTTCTTT.

The chain links TRBV28 to TRBJ1-5; D gene uncertain. The V gene's germline CDR1 is MDHEN and CDR2 SYDVKM. CDR3 length: 12 residues. The V end was cut by 7 bases, the J end by 9 bases, with 13 bases between. The CDR3 spells CASMVGSLPQHF. The CDR3 DNA reads TGTGCCAGCATGGTAGGGAGCTTGCCCCAGCATTTT.

This clonotype showed up just a few times. The conserved phenylalanine or tryptophan normally closing the CDR3 is absent here, so this likely arose from a read error. The chain recombines TRBV28 with TRBJ1-1; D is perhaps TRBD1 (5 bases). The CDR3 length is 18 residues. The V and J ends lost 6 bases and 0 bases respectively, with 23 bases between them. Germline lookup yields CDR1 MDHEN and CDR2 SYDVKM. The CDR3: CASRSKRQGGKMNTEAFL. CDR3 nucleotide sequence: TGTGCCAGCAGATCCAAACGCCAGGGAGGGAAGATGAACACTGAAGCTTTCCTT.

As for this clonotype: This may arise from a read error, as a much more abundant clone is one base away. Since the CDR3 does not end with the conserved phenylalanine or tryptophan, this likely comes from a read error. This chain links TRBV20-1 with TRBJ1-2, with D possibly matching TRBD1 (6 bases). This CDR3 is 14 amino acids long. Germline values: CDR1 DFQATT, CDR2 SNEGSKA (reference sequence). The V gene lost 2 bases and the J gene lost 4 bases, with 14 bases spanning the gap. This chain's CDR3 is CSARRDTLRYGYTL. The DNA of the CDR3 is TGCAGTGCTAGACGGGACACCCTTCGCTATGGCTACACCCTC.

This clonotype was seen ten or more times. The V call is TRBV19, the J call TRBJ1-2; D ambiguous. Per germline, CDR1 LNHDA and CDR2 SQIVND (reference sequence). V gave up 3 bases and J gave up 2 bases, with 7 bases separating them. The CDR3 contains 13 residues. The CDR3 here is CASSMNTNYGYTF. CDR3 nucleotide sequence: TGTGCCAGTAGTATGAACACCAACTATGGCTACACCTTC.

This clonotype was detected ten times or more. The chain is built from TRBV12-3 or TRBV12-4 and TRBJ2-5; D gene unclear. Trimming left V 1 base short and J 5 bases short, with 11 bases between. This CDR3 spans 14 amino acids. CDR3 sequence (DNA): TGTGCCAGCAGTTTAGATAGTATATGGGAGACCCAGTACTTC. It codes for CASSLDSIWETQYF.